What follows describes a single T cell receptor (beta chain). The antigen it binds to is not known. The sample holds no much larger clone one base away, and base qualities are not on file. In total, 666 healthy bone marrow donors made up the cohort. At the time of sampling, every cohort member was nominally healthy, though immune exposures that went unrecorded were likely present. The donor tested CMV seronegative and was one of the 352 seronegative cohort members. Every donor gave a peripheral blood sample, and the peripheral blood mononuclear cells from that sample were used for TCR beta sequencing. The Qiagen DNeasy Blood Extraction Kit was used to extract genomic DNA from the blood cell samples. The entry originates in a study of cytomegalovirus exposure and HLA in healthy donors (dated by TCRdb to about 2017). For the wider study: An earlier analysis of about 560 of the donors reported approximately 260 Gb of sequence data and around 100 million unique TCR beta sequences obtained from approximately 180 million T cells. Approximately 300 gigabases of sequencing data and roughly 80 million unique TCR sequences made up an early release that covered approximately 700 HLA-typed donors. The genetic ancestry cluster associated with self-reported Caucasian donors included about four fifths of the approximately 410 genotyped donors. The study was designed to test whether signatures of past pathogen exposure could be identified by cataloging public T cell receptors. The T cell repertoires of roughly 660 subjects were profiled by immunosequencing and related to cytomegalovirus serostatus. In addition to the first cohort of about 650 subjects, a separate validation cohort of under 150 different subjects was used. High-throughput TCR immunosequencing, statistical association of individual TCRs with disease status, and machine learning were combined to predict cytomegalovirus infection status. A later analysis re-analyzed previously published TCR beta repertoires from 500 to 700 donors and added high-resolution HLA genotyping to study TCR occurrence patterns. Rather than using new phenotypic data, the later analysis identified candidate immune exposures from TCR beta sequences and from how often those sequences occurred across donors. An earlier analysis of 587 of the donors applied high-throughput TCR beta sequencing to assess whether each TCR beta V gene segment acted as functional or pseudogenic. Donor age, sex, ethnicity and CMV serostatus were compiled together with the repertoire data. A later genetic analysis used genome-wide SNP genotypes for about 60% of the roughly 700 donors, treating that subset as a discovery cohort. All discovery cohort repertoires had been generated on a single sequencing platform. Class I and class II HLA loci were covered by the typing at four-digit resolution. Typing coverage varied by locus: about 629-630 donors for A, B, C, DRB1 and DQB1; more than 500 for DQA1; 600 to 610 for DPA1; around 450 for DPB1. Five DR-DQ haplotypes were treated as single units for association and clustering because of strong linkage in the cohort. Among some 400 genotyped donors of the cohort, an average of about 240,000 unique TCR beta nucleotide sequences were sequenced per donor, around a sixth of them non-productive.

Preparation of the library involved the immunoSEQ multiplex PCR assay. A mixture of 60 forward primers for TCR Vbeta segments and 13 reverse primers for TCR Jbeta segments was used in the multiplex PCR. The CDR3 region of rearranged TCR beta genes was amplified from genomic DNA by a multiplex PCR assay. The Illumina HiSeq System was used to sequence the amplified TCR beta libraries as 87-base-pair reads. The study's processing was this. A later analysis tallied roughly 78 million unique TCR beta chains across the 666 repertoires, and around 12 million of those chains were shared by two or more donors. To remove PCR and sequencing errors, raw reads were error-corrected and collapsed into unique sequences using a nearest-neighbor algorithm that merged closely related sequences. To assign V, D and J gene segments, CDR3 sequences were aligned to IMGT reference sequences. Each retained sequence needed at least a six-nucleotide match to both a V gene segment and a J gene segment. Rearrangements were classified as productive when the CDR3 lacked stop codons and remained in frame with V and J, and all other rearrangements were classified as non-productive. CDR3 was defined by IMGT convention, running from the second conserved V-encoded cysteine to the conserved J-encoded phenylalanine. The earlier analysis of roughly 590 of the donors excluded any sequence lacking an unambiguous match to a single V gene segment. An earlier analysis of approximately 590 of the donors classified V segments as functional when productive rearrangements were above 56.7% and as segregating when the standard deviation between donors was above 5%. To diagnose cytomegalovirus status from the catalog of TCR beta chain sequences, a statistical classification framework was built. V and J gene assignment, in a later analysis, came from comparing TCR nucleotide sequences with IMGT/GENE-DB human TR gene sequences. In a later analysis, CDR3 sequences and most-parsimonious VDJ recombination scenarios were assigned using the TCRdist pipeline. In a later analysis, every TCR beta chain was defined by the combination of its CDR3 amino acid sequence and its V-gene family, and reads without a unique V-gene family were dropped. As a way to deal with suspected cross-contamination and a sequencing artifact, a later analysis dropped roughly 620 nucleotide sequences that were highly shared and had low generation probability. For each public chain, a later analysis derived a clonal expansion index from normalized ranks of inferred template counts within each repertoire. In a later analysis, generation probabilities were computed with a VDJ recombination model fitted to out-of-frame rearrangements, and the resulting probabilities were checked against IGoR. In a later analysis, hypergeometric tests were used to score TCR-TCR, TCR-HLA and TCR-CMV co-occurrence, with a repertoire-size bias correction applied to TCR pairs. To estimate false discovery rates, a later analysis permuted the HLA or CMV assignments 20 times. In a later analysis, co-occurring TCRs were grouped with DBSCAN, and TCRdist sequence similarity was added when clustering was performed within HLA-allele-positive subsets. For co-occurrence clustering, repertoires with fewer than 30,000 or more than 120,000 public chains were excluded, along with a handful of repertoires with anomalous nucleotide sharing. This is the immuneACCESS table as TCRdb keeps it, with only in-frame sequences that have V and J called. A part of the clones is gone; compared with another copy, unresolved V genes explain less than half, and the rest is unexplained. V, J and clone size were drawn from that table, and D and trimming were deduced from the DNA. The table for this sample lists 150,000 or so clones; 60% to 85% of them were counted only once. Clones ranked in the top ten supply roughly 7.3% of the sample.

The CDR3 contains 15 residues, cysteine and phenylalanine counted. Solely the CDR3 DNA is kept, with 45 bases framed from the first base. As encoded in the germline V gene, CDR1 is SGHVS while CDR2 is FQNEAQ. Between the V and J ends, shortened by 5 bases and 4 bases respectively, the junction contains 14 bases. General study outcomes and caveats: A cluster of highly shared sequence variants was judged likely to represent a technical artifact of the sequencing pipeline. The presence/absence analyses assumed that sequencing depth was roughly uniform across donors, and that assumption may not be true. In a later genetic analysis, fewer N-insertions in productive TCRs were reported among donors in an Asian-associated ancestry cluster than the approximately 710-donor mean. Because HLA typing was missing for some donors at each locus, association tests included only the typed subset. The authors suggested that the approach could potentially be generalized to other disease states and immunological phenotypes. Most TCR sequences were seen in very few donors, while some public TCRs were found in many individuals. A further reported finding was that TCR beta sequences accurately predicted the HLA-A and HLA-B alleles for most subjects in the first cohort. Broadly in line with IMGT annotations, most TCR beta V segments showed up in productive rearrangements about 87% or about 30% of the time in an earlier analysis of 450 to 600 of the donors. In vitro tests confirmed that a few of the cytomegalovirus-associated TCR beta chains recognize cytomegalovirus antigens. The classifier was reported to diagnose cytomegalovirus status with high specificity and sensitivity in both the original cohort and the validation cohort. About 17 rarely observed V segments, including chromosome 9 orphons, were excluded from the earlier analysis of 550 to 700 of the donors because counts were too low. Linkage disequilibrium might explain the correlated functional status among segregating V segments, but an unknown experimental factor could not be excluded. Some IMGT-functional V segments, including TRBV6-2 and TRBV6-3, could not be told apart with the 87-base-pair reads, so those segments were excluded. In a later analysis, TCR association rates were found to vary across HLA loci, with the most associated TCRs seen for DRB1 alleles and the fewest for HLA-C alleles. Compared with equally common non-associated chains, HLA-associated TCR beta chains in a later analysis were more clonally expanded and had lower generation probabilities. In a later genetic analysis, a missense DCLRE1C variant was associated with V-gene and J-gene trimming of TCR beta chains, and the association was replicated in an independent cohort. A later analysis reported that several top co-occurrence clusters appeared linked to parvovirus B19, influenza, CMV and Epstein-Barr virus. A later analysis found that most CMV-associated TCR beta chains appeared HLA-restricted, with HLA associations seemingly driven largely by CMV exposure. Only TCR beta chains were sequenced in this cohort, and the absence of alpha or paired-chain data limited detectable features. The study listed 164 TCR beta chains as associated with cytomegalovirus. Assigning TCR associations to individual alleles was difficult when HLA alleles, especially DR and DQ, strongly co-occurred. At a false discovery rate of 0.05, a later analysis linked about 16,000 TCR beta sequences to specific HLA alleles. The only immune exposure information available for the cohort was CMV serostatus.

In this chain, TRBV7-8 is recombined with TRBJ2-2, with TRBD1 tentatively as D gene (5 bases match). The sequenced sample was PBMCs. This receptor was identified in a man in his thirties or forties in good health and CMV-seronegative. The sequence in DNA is TGTGCCAGCAGCGGAGACAGCTCGGGCACCGGGGAGCTGTTTTTT. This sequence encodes CASSGDSSGTGELFF.